This entry concerns a single T cell receptor (beta chain). Its matching antigen is unknown. Germline V lookup: CDR1 DFQATT, CDR2 SNEGSKA (reference sequence). V was shortened by 5 bases and J by 5 bases, with 20 bases between the two germline ends. The CDR3 extends over 15 amino acids. TCRdb fed the 5' RACE reads into MiXCR, producing one record per CDR3 protein. The sample consists of fewer than 900,000 distinct CDR3 sequences, roughly 18% of them appearing once. The data are from a study of identical twins. The study's findings and limits: Analyses of zero insertions could, in part, be confounded by invariant MAIT and iNKT cells.

This same sample was also part of a study on T cells expressing NK-cell markers. From that report: Cells sorted as CD3+CD56+NKG2C+, CD3+CD56+NKG2C- and CD3+CD56-NKG2C+ T cells supplied the TCR beta repertoires. Dominant NKG2C+ clonotypes accounted for roughly 1.0-8% of CD8+ T cells in about six donors. The CD3+CD56-NKG2C+ fraction of a handful of donors was also led by these clonotypes.

The chain is built from TRBV20-1 and TRBJ2-3; D is ambiguous. Material: PBMCs. The clonotype originates from a woman between 18 and 29 years old in good health. DNA for the CDR3: TGCAGTGCTTACACATGGACGGAATTGGGAGATACGCAGTATTTT. This sequence encodes CSAYTWTELGDTQYF.